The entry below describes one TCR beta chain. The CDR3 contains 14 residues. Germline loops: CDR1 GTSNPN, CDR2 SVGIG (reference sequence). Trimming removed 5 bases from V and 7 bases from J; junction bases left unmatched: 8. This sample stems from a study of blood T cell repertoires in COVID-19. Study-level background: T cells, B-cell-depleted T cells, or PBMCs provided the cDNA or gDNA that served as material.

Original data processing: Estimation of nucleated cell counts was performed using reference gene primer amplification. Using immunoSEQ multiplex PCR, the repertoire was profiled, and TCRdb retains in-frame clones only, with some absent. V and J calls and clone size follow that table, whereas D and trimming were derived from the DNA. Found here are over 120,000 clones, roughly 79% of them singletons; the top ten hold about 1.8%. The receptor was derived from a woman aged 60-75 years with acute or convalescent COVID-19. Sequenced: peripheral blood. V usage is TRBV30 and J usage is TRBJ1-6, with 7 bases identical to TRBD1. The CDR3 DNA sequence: TGTGCCTGGGGCCCAGGGGGTTTAAATTCACCCCTCCACTTT. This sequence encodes CAWGPGGLNSPLHF.